The T cell receptor (beta chain) under discussion was sequenced for a study of blood T cell repertoires in COVID-19. Deletions cut 4 bases from V and 3 bases from J, with 10 bases between. The CDR3 runs to 13 residues. Germline values: CDR1 SGHDN, CDR2 FVKESK. In the original workflow: Amplifying reference gene primers gave estimates of nucleated cell counts. TCRdb's table, derived via immunoSEQ multiplex PCR, lists solely in-frame clones and lacks some. D and trimming come from the DNA, and the V and J calls and clone size come from that table. The table has approximately 280,000 clones, about 91% seen once.

Sequencing was carried out using peripheral blood. This chain joins TRBV14 and TRBJ2-7; possible D gene TRBD1, 6 bases. This TCR derives from a woman between 55 and 75 years old with acute or convalescent COVID-19. In DNA, the CDR3 is TGTGCCAGCAGCCTTTCCAGGGGCTACGAGCAGTACTTC. Amino acid sequence: CASSLSRGYEQYF.